The 4 T cell receptor beta chains below all came from one sample that was sequenced in a study of T cells in tuberculosis. The time point denotes: new active TB diagnosis, blood taken before or within 7 days of starting treatment. Profiled with immunoSEQ multiplex PCR; TCRdb holds only in-frame clones, not every one. The data contain 25,000 to 35,000 clones, about 90% of them singletons. Material: PBMCs, obtained at tuberculosis diagnosis. Source of these receptors: an adult with tuberculosis.

The rearrangement uses TRBV20-1 and TRBJ2-1; D is unclear. The CDR3 is 11 residues long. The germline V gene encodes CDR1 DFQATT and CDR2 SNEGSKA (reference sequence). Deletions cut 3 bases from V and 5 bases from J, with 5 bases between. The CDR3 DNA is TGCAGTGCTAGGGGCCACAATGAGCAGTTCTTC. It specifies CSARGHNEQFF.

CDR3 region: CASSIIPGRDEQYF. CDR3 nucleotide sequence: TGTGCCAGTAGTATCATCCCAGGACGGGATGAGCAGTACTTC. The chain carries TRBV19 and TRBJ2-7; perhaps TRBD2 as D (5 bases). There are 14 residues in the CDR3. In germline, CDR1 is LNHDA, CDR2 SQIVND (reference sequence). Trimming shortened V by 3 bases and J by 7 bases, and 16 bases separated the two germline ends.

The chain links TRBV13 to TRBJ1-2; 8 nucleotides match TRBD1. Germline-derived CDR1 and CDR2 are PRHDT and FYEKMQ (reference sequence). CDR3 size: 16 residues. V dropped 2 bases and J dropped 8; count of bases not matched to a gene: 13. The CDR3 nucleotides are TGTGCCAGCAGCTTAAATCCGGACAGGGTGGAGTGGGGCTACACCTTC. It yields the protein CASSLNPDRVEWGYTF.

The chain employs TRBV9 and TRBJ1-1; D perhaps matches TRBD1 (5 bases). Per the germline V gene, CDR1 is SGDLS and CDR2 is YYNGEE. Trimming pared 0 bases from V and 1 base from J, leaving 13 bases between. The CDR3 consists of 16 residues. The CDR3 DNA is TGTGCCAGCAGCGTAGGGGGCCTTCAGGGGAACACTGAAGCTTTCTTT. Encoded protein: CASSVGGLQGNTEAFF.